The 9 T cell receptor beta chains reported below all come from one sample, sequenced in a study of blood T cells in healthy people across ages. A second PCR, run for about 7 to 11 cycles, used a sample-barcoded 5' primer plus a J-beta primer mix. MiXCR was run by TCRdb on the 5' RACE reads, yielding one entry per CDR3 protein. The sample records roughly 1.5 million distinct CDR3 sequences, about 42% being singletons. The sequenced material came from blood. These receptors were collected from a woman under 30 in good health.

This clonotype was detected only a few times. This sequence joins TRBV27 and TRBJ1-2; TRBD1 is a possible D gene (5 bases). In germline, CDR1 is MNHEY, CDR2 SMNVEV (reference sequence). The germline V and J ends were trimmed by 4 bases and 0 bases, with 12 bases remaining between them. This CDR3 region has 15 residues. CDR3: CASSWAGPANYGYTF. CDR3 bases: TGTGCCAGCAGTTGGGCGGGGCCAGCTAACTATGGCTACACCTTC.

V is TRBV27 and J is TRBJ1-5; no clear D gene. The length of the CDR3 is 15 residues. Germline V gene lookup returns CDR1 MNHEY and CDR2 SMNVEV (reference sequence). V was trimmed by 1 base and J by 2 bases, leaving 9 bases between them. CDR3 in DNA: TGTGCCAGCAGTTTATTCAACAGTCGCAATCAGCCCCAGCATTTT. The encoded protein is CASSLFNSRNQPQHF.

This clonotype has just a few counts. The chain is built from TRBV29-1 and TRBJ2-2; D is unresolved. The CDR3 consists of 13 residues. Trimming took off 3 bases at V and 4 bases at J, with 9 bases between the two ends. CDR1 SQVTM and CDR2 ANQGSEA come from the germline V gene. The CDR3 here is CSVERLLTGELFF. CDR3 coding DNA: TGCAGCGTTGAGAGGCTGCTCACCGGGGAGCTGTTTTTT.

The V call is TRBV20-1, the J call TRBJ2-4; possibly TRBD1 for D (6 bases). CDR3 length equals 12 residues. V was shortened by 3 bases and J by 8 bases, with 11 bases between the two germline ends. From germline, CDR1 is DFQATT and CDR2 SNEGSKA (reference sequence). The CDR3 nucleotides read TGCAGTGCTAGGGGGGCGAGGCACATTCAGTACTTC. Residues: CSARGARHIQYF.

The gene calls are TRBV10-3 and TRBJ2-7; the D is unclear. This CDR3 is built from 15 residues. The ends were cut back, 0 bases at V and 0 bases at J, with 9 bases in the middle. CDR1 ENHRY and CDR2 SYGVKD come from the germline V gene. Here the CDR3 reads CAISESRRSSYEQYF. The CDR3 DNA sequence: TGTGCCATCAGTGAGTCGAGACGGAGCTCCTACGAGCAGTACTTC.

This clonotype turned up a few times. This chain uses TRBV20-1 with TRBJ2-7; tentatively, D is TRBD2 (6 bases). This CDR3 contains 13 residues. V dropped 3 bases and J dropped 4 bases, with 13 bases sitting between them. The germline V gene encodes CDR1 DFQATT and CDR2 SNEGSKA (reference sequence). CDR3 DNA: TGCAGTGCTAGGGAGGGACCAGCATACGAGCAGTACTTC. Translated: CSAREGPAYEQYF.

This clonotype appeared once. The V call is TRBV6-2 or TRBV6-3, the J call TRBJ1-5; D unresolved. The CDR3 length is 14 residues. CDR1 is MNHEY and CDR2 is SVGEGT in the germline V gene. V lost 2 bases and J 7 bases, leaving 12 bases between the germline ends. DNA for the CDR3: TGTGCCAGCAGTTACGTCCGGCAGAAGCAGCCCCAGCATTTT. Translated, it gives CASSYVRQKQPQHF.

The V call is TRBV9, the J call TRBJ2-3; perhaps TRBD1 as D (5 bases). Trimming took off 0 bases at V and 5 bases at J, with 10 bases between the two ends. The CDR3 length is 14 residues. Germline V gene data show CDR1 as SGDLS and CDR2 as YYNGEE. The CDR3 loop reads CASSVVQGLDTQYF. The DNA of the CDR3 is TGTGCCAGCAGCGTAGTCCAGGGTTTAGATACGCAGTATTTT.

This clonotype appeared a few times. This chain connects TRBV30 to TRBJ2-3; D remains unclear. The germline gives CDR1 GTSNPN, CDR2 SVGIG (reference sequence). Trimming stripped 5 bases from V and 4 bases from J, with 13 bases between. The CDR3 consists of 13 residues. CDR3: CAWGRVFADTQYF. CDR3 nucleotide sequence: TGTGCCTGGGGTCGGGTCTTTGCAGATACGCAGTATTTT.